Sequencing of this T cell receptor beta chain was carried out in a study of blood T cells in healthy people across ages. Study summary: About one barcoded beta molecule per two T cells was captured by template switching.

This clonotype occurred a few times. Its antigen is unidentified. Regarding the study as a whole: Diversity estimates from one million T cells were considered underestimates.

The CDR3 contains 16 residues. Between the trimmed V and J ends, which lost 4 bases and 0 bases, there was a span of 10 bases. CDR1 is MNHEY, CDR2 SMNVEV, per germline (reference sequence). The use of a sample-barcoded 5' primer and a J-beta primer mix characterized a second PCR of about 6 to 12 cycles. Each cDNA molecule was tagged by a template-switch adaptor that had 12 random nucleotides. TCRdb re-called the 5' RACE reads with MiXCR, one entry per CDR3 protein. Of hundreds of thousands of distinct CDR3 sequences listed, roughly 50% are singletons. Every donor gave approximately 10 milliliters of peripheral blood.

This sequence joins TRBV27 and TRBJ2-6; D remains ambiguous. This clonotype was sampled from a middle-aged man in good health. The sample was blood. The CDR3, as DNA: TGTGCCAGCAGTTCACCTGGGTTCTCTGGGGCCAACGTCCTGACTTTC. Translating gives CASSSPGFSGANVLTF.